The 32 T cell receptor beta chains in this list originate from one sample, sequenced in a study of cytomegalovirus exposure and HLA in healthy donors. The study ran its PCR with 60 Vbeta and 13 Jbeta primers. Data came from immunoSEQ multiplex PCR; TCRdb stores just in-frame clones and leaves some out. This sample has approximately 290,000 clones; 75% to 85% occur once, and the top ten carry over 0.3%. Sequencing was performed on PBMCs. The receptors derive from a girl aged 2-10 years in good health and CMV-seronegative.

V and J are TRBV28 and TRBJ1-2; D may be TRBD1 (6 bases). Germline V gene lookup returns CDR1 MDHEN and CDR2 SYDVKM. This CDR3 has 12 amino acids. The V gene lost 8 bases and the J gene lost 8 bases, with 15 bases spanning the gap. CDR3 region: CASQRQGWGYTF. The CDR3, as DNA: TGTGCCAGCCAGCGCCAGGGGTGGGGCTACACCTTC.

The V and J genes are TRBV9 and TRBJ2-4; possibly TRBD2 for D (6 bases). Between the trimmed V and J ends, which lost 2 bases and 8 bases, there was a span of 14 bases. This CDR3 contains 14 residues. Germline CDR1 is SGDLS and CDR2 is YYNGEE. CDR3 nucleotides: TGTGCCAGCAGCGTCCTAGCGCGTGGGGACATTCAGTACTTC. Translated: CASSVLARGDIQYF.

The chain employs TRBV6-1 and TRBJ1-5; D gene uncertain. This CDR3 is built from 18 residues. Germline V lookup: CDR1 MNHNS, CDR2 SASEGT. Deletions cut 2 bases from V and 3 bases from J, with 20 bases between. DNA for the CDR3: TGTGCCAGCAGTGAATTGCTCCGGAGGAGGGTGGACAATCAGCCCCAGCATTTT. This encodes CASSELLRRRVDNQPQHF.

CDR3 amino acids: CASSPTSGMNTEAFF. CDR3 sequence (DNA): TGTGCCAGCAGCCCGACGTCGGGGATGAACACTGAAGCTTTCTTT. This sequence joins TRBV7-9 and TRBJ1-1; D is unresolved. V lost 5 bases and J 0 bases, leaving 13 bases between the germline ends. The CDR3 covers 15 residues. CDR1 SEHNR and CDR2 FQNEAQ come from the germline V gene (reference sequence).

This chain uses TRBV18 with TRBJ1-3, with a weak D call TRBD1 (5 bases). The CDR3 spans 16 residues. CDR1 KGHSH and CDR2 LQKENI come from the germline V gene. Between the trimmed V and J ends, which lost 3 bases and 4 bases, there was a span of 16 bases. As DNA, the CDR3 is TGTGCCAGCTCACCTACCGATCAGGGTTCAGGAAACACCATATATTTT. Its protein product is CASSPTDQGSGNTIYF.

The chain carries TRBV7-6 and TRBJ2-2; the D gene is possibly TRBD2 (6 bases). This CDR3 comprises 15 residues. Germline V gene lookup returns CDR1 SGHVS and CDR2 FNYEAQ. V lost 1 base, J lost 6 bases, and 12 bases lay in between. The CDR3 loop reads CASSLVGGAAGELFF. CDR3 nucleotide sequence: TGTGCCAGCAGCTTAGTAGGCGGGGCAGCCGGGGAGCTGTTTTTT.

This CDR3 reads CASSWFGTAPQETQYF. CDR3 bases: TGCGCCAGCAGCTGGTTCGGGACAGCGCCTCAAGAGACCCAGTACTTC. The chain links TRBV5-1 to TRBJ2-5, with 7 bases fitting TRBD1. CDR3 length: 16 residues. Germline CDR1 is SGHRS and CDR2 is YFSETQ. Unmatched junction bases numbered 10, after V lost 3 bases and J lost 2 bases.

As DNA, the CDR3 is TGTGCCAGCAGCCCGCGGAGGGGCCAAGATACGCAGTATTTT. The encoded protein is CASSPRRGQDTQYF. The chain recombines TRBV4-2 with TRBJ2-3; D perhaps matches TRBD2 (6 bases). CDR3 length: 14 amino acids. V lost 4 bases, J lost 5 bases, and 13 bases lay in between. The V gene's germline CDR1 is LGHNA and CDR2 YNFKEQ.

The chain recombines TRBV12-2 with TRBJ2-7; the table's D call, TRBD1, was not checked against the DNA. TRBV12-2 is a documented pseudogene. This CDR3 comprises 11 residues. CDR3 in amino acids: CASRHQDEQYF. CDR3 DNA sequence: TGTGCAAGTCGCCACCAGGACGAGCAGTACTTC.

This clone occurred a few times. V and J are TRBV7-2 and TRBJ1-3, with 8 bases fitting TRBD1. Germline V CDR1 and CDR2: SGHTA, FQGNSA. With V trimmed by 10 bases and J by 0 bases, 8 bases remained unmatched. The CDR3 has 15 amino acids. CDR3 sequence reads: CATPEQGGSGNTIYF. DNA of the CDR3: TGTGCCACCCCTGAACAGGGGGGCTCTGGAAACACCATATATTTT.

DNA of the CDR3: TGTGCCATCAGTGATCCGGGGGCGGGAGGGCCTTCGGATACGCAGTATTTT. Its protein is CAISDPGAGGPSDTQYF. The chain recombines TRBV10-3 with TRBJ2-3, with 9 bases that match TRBD2. Germline CDR1 and CDR2: ENHRY and SYGVKD. The CDR3 consists of 17 residues. V shed 3 bases, J shed 6 bases, and the junction held 13 bases outside the gene matches.

The rearrangement joins TRBV7-8 to TRBJ2-3; the match to TRBD2 covers 8 bases. J lost 6 bases, V lost 2 bases, and 4 bases had no gene match. Germline CDR1 and CDR2: SGHVS and FQNEAQ. CDR3 length equals 14 residues. Written as DNA, the CDR3 is TGTGCCAGCAGCTTAACTAGCGGTGACGATACGCAGTATTTT. This gives the protein CASSLTSGDDTQYF.

This chain uses TRBV7-9 with TRBJ2-7, with D perhaps TRBD2 (6 bases). CDR3 length equals 14 residues. Per germline, CDR1 SEHNR and CDR2 FQNEAQ (reference sequence). Trimming took off 5 bases at V and 4 bases at J, with 15 bases between the two ends. The CDR3 nucleotides are TGTGCCAGCAGCCCCTGGAGGGGAACTTACGAGCAGTACTTC. It is translated as CASSPWRGTYEQYF.

This rearrangement joins TRBV29-1 to TRBJ2-3, with D possibly matching TRBD1 (5 bases). Trimming shortened V by 6 bases and J by 2 bases, and 12 bases separated the two germline ends. Germline values: CDR1 SQVTM, CDR2 ANQGSEA. The CDR3 length is 13 residues. This CDR3 is CSVMGRATDTQYF. The CDR3 DNA is TGCAGCGTGATGGGCAGGGCCACAGATACGCAGTATTTT.

Comment on this clone: This CDR3 is missing its conserved last phenylalanine or tryptophan, likely due to a read error. The DNA is left out, because the CDR3 cannot be placed on it with certainty; the CDR3 is given as TCRdb lists it. The gene calls are TRBV18 and TRBJ1-1; the D call TRBD1 from the table was never checked on the DNA. From its first to its last residue, the CDR3 has 12 amino acids. Germline loops: CDR1 KGHSH, CDR2 LQKENI. CDR3 in amino acids: CASSRNRARVHV.

This chain joins TRBV7-9 and TRBJ2-7; possible D gene TRBD1, 6 bases. From germline, CDR1 is SEHNR and CDR2 FQNEAQ (reference sequence). This CDR3 has 14 residues. Between the trimmed V and J ends, which lost 5 bases and 0 bases, there was a span of 11 bases. The CDR3 protein is CASSQDSHSYEQYF. In DNA form, the CDR3 reads TGTGCCAGCAGCCAGGACAGTCACTCCTACGAGCAGTACTTC.

On this clone itself: Distinct nucleotide sequences in the sample also encode this CDR3. The chain uses TRBV7-6 and TRBJ1-6; weak D call: TRBD1 (5 bases). In germline, CDR1 is SGHVS, CDR2 FNYEAQ. The V end lost 3 bases, the J end lost 7 bases, and 7 bases lay between the germline ends. The CDR3 loop spans 13 amino acids. The CDR3 DNA follows: TGTGCCAGCAGCTTCACAGGCAATTCACCCCTCCACTTT. As protein: CASSFTGNSPLHF.

This rearrangement joins TRBV19 to TRBJ1-2; D is uncertain. The V and J ends lost 4 bases and 3 bases respectively, with 9 bases between them. The CDR3 spans 13 residues. CDR1 and CDR2 (germline): LNHDA, SQIVND (reference sequence). The CDR3 spells CASSTTNYYGYTF. CDR3 nucleotides: TGTGCCAGTAGTACAACAAATTACTATGGCTACACCTTC.

This clone has just a few counts. This chain connects TRBV5-1 to TRBJ1-4, with a weak D call TRBD1 (5 bases). V lost 3 bases and J 6 bases, leaving 15 bases between the germline ends. The CDR3 is made up of 15 amino acids. The V gene's germline CDR1 is SGHRS and CDR2 YFSETQ. This chain's CDR3 is CASSSDGWGDEKLFF. DNA for the CDR3: TGCGCCAGCAGCTCGGACGGATGGGGGGATGAAAAACTGTTTTTT.

This chain joins TRBV10-3 and TRBJ1-2; 8 positions agree with TRBD1. The germline V gene has CDR1 ENHRY and CDR2 SYGVKD. This CDR3 has 16 amino acids. J lost 7 bases, V lost 4 bases, and 14 bases had no gene match. The CDR3 DNA sequence: TGTGCCATCAGTGGGACCGTCAGACAGGGGATTTCTGGCTACACCTTC. Translated, it gives CAISGTVRQGISGYTF.

The chain couples TRBV28 to TRBJ1-6, with no clear D. From germline, CDR1 is MDHEN and CDR2 SYDVKM. The V and J ends lost 1 base and 7 bases respectively, with 11 bases between them. This CDR3 is 15 amino acids long. The CDR3 protein is CASSLFRQRNSPLHF. For the CDR3, the DNA is TGTGCCAGCAGTTTATTCAGGCAACGAAATTCACCCCTCCACTTT.

The chain is built from TRBV7-9 and TRBJ2-1, with D possibly matching TRBD1 (8 bases). Trimming shortened V by 1 base and J by 7 bases, and 11 bases separated the two germline ends. Germline-derived CDR1 and CDR2 are SEHNR and FQNEAQ (reference sequence). The CDR3 is 14 residues long. The CDR3 sequence: CASSLEQGGNEQFF. CDR3 DNA sequence: TGTGCCAGCAGCTTAGAACAGGGGGGGAATGAGCAGTTCTTC.

The V call is TRBV6-1, the J call TRBJ2-7, with TRBD1 as a possible D gene (6 bases). The CDR3 length is 14 residues. V lost 2 bases and J lost 7, with 15 bases in between. From germline, CDR1 is MNHNS and CDR2 SASEGT. Here the CDR3 reads CASSERYRVEEQYF. The DNA of the CDR3 is TGTGCCAGCAGTGAAAGGTACAGGGTCGAGGAGCAGTACTTC.

The chain employs TRBV7-9 and TRBJ2-1; D may be TRBD1 (6 bases). The CDR3 totals 17 residues. CDR1 and CDR2 from the germline V gene are SEHNR and FQNEAQ (reference sequence). V shed 5 bases and J shed 0 bases, with 17 bases lying between them. DNA of the CDR3: TGTGCCAGCAGCCCCCGGACAGTGAGGAGCTCCTACAATGAGCAGTTCTTC. As protein: CASSPRTVRSSYNEQFF. The full variable domain, rest sourced from reference TRBV7-9 and TRBJ2-1, is DTGVSQNPRHKITKRGQNVTFRCDPISEHNRLYWYRQTLGQGPEFLTYFQNEAQLEKSRLLSDRFSAERPKGSFSTLEIQRTEQGDSAMYLCASSPRTVRSSYNEQFFGPGTRLTVL.

The V gene is TRBV7-3, the J gene TRBJ2-1; D gene uncertain. Trimming removed 3 bases from V and 2 bases from J, with 14 bases in between. Germline V lookup: CDR1 SGHTA, CDR2 FQGTGA. The CDR3 has 16 residues. As DNA, the CDR3 is TGTGCCAGCAGCTTCGAGGCAAGATGGCCCTACAATGAGCAGTTCTTC. This codes for CASSFEARWPYNEQFF.

The CDR3 bases are TGTGCCAGCAGCCCAACCAGGGGGTCCTACGAGCAGTACTTC. Translating it yields CASSPTRGSYEQYF. The chain is built from TRBV11-1 and TRBJ2-7; 7 positions match TRBD1. The V gene's germline CDR1 is SGHAT and CDR2 FQDESV (reference sequence). The CDR3 consists of 14 residues. V trimming: 5 bases; J trimming: 1 base; junction bases outside the gene matches: 5.

This clone was seen only a few times. CDR3 in amino acids: CASTFFEGWYGYTF. CDR3 coding DNA: TGTGCCAGCACTTTTTTCGAGGGTTGGTATGGCTACACCTTC. The chain uses TRBV5-8 and TRBJ1-2; D is undetermined. The CDR3 totals 14 residues. Trimming left V 6 bases short and J 5 bases short, with 17 bases between. The germline CDR1 and CDR2 sequences are SGHTS and YDEGEE. The full variable domain, with the rest looked up from reference TRBV5-8 and TRBJ1-2, is EAGVTQSPTHLIKTRGQQATLRCSPISGHTSVYWYQQALGLGLQFLLWYDEGEERNRGNFPPRFSGRQFPNYSSELNVNALELEDSALYLCASTFFEGWYGYTFGSGTRLTVV.

The genes are TRBV11-2 and TRBJ2-5, with D uncertain. V was clipped by 1 base and J by 2 bases, with 8 bases between them. The CDR3 is 14 amino acids. The germline gives CDR1 SGHAT, CDR2 FQNNGV. The CDR3 DNA reads TGTGCCAGCAGCTTAGCTCCACATCAAGAGACCCAGTACTTC. This translates into CASSLAPHQETQYF.

The chain joins TRBV9 to TRBJ1-4, with D hard to call. CDR3 length equals 15 residues. Germline values: CDR1 SGDLS, CDR2 YYNGEE. Between the trimmed V and J ends, which lost 4 bases and 0 bases, there was a span of 10 bases. CDR3 bases: TGTGCCAGCAGCCACCGAGATGCAACTAATGAAAAACTGTTTTTT. Its translation is CASSHRDATNEKLFF. The whole variable domain, remainder taken from reference TRBV9 and TRBJ1-4, is DSGVTQTPKHLITATGQRVTLRCSPRSGDLSVYWYQQSLDQGLQFLIQYYNGEERAKGNILERFSAQQFPDLHSELNLSSLELGDSALYFCASSHRDATNEKLFFGSGTQLSVL.

V usage is TRBV27 and J usage is TRBJ2-1, with a possible D match to TRBD1 (6 bases). CDR3 length equals 15 residues. Trimming removed 4 bases from V and 4 bases from J, with 14 bases in between. The germline V gene encodes CDR1 MNHEY and CDR2 SMNVEV (reference sequence). The CDR3 region is CASSSQSGQYNEQFF. The CDR3 DNA reads TGTGCCAGCAGTTCTCAGAGCGGACAGTACAATGAGCAGTTCTTC.

J is TRBJ1-3 and V is TRBV30, with 7 bases that match TRBD1. Germline V gives CDR1 GTSNPN, CDR2 SVGIG (reference sequence). The ends lost 3 bases at V and 2 bases at J; junction bases unmatched: 4. This CDR3 region has 14 residues. CDR3 DNA: TGTGCCTGGAGAGGGGGCGGCCCTGGAAACACCATATATTTT. Translation gives CAWRGGGPGNTIYF.

The CDR3 coding sequence is TGTGCCAGCAGTCCCTTAGGAGACAGGGACGAGCAGTACTTC. This encodes CASSPLGDRDEQYF. The chain recombines TRBV9 with TRBJ2-7, with 7 bases fitting TRBD1. V dropped 5 bases and J dropped 5; count of bases not matched to a gene: 10. Germline V gene data show CDR1 as SGDLS and CDR2 as YYNGEE. This CDR3 comprises 14 residues. The full variable domain, in which reference TRBV9 and TRBJ2-7 provide the parts outside the CDR3, is DSGVTQTPKHLITATGQRVTLRCSPRSGDLSVYWYQQSLDQGLQFLIQYYNGEERAKGNILERFSAQQFPDLHSELNLSSLELGDSALYFCASSPLGDRDEQYFGPGTRLTVT.